These 18 T cell receptor beta chains came from one sample sequenced in a study of blood T cell repertoires in COVID-19. Repertoires were generated with immunoSEQ multiplex PCR, while TCRdb's copy carries only in-frame clones and drops some. The sample has about 160,000 clones; about nine tenths are singletons. The sequencing input was peripheral blood. The receptors originated from a man aged 60 to 75 with active or convalescent COVID-19.

CDR3 bases: TGTGCCAGCAGCCAAGACCCGGGAGGGTTCACAGATACGCAGTATTTT. It specifies CASSQDPGGFTDTQYF. This chain joins TRBV3-1 (or the pseudogene TRBV3-2) and TRBJ2-3, with 8 bases fitting TRBD2. The CDR3 sequence is 16 residues long. J gave up 2 bases and V 0 bases, and 4 bases lay outside the gene matches. The germline gives CDR1 LGHDT, CDR2 YNNKEL (reference sequence).

The table lists this clone with a few counts. This rearrangement joins TRBV5-1 to TRBJ1-4, with 7 bases lining up with TRBD1. With V trimmed by 6 bases and J by 3 bases, 8 bases remained unmatched. CDR1 SGHRS and CDR2 YFSETQ come from the germline V gene. This CDR3 comprises 15 residues. CDR3 sequence: CASNDGTAPNEKLFF. The DNA for the CDR3 is TGCGCCAGCAACGATGGGACAGCCCCTAATGAAAAACTGTTTTTT.

The J gene is TRBJ2-5, the V gene TRBV2; 7 nucleotides match TRBD2. After removal of 2 bases from V and 7 bases from J, the junction contained 10 bases not matched to a gene. Per the germline V gene, CDR1 is SNHLY and CDR2 is FYNNEI. This CDR3 has 15 amino acids. DNA for the CDR3: TGTGCCAGCAGTGAAAGCGGGACGGTGGGGGGGACCCAGTACTTC. Encoded protein: CASSESGTVGGTQYF.

The J gene is TRBJ2-7, the V gene TRBV5-1, with D unresolved. The CDR3 has 11 amino acids. Deletions cut 1 base from V and 4 bases from J, with 3 bases between. Germline V gene data show CDR1 as SGHRS and CDR2 as YFSETQ. The CDR3 nucleotides are TGCGCCAGCAGCTTGCATTACGAGCAGTACTTC. Translated: CASSLHYEQYF.

The chain couples TRBV6-4 to TRBJ2-7, with D possibly being TRBD2 (6 bases). Looked up from germline, CDR1 is MRHNA and CDR2 is SNTAGT. This CDR3 is 17 amino acids long. V dropped 3 bases and J dropped 2 bases, with 20 bases sitting between them. The CDR3 nucleotides read TGTGCCAGCAGTGAATTAGTAGAGGCGGGATTAACCTACGAGCAGTACTTC. Its protein product is CASSELVEAGLTYEQYF.

The chain employs TRBV18 and TRBJ1-5; weak D call: TRBD1 (5 bases). The CDR3 has 16 residues. Trimming removed 3 bases from V and 2 bases from J, with 14 bases in between. Germline V gene lookup returns CDR1 KGHSH and CDR2 LQKENI. This CDR3 is CASSPTGVSGNQPQHF. The CDR3 coding sequence is TGTGCCAGCTCACCGACGGGGGTCAGTGGCAATCAGCCCCAGCATTTT.

The count of this clone is one. The chain carries TRBV7-9 and TRBJ2-1, with 9 bases identical to TRBD1. The CDR3 length is 15 residues. Germline V lookup: CDR1 SEHNR, CDR2 FQNEAQ (reference sequence). The CDR3 DNA sequence: TGTGGGGCGGGACAGGGCCAGAGCTCCTACAATGAGCAGTTCTTC. Its translation is CGAGQGQSSYNEQFF.

This clone appeared a single time. The chain combines TRBV11-2 with TRBJ2-5; D gene unclear. The germline V gene encodes CDR1 SGHAT and CDR2 FQNNGV. Trimming took 1 base from V and 5 from J, leaving 8 bases between them. The CDR3 is made up of 13 amino acids. The CDR3 sequence: CASSLGTRETQYF. The CDR3 DNA reads as TGTGCCAGCAGCTTAGGTACTCGGGAGACCCAGTACTTC. Looking up the rest from reference TRBV11-2 and TRBJ2-5 gives the full variable domain: EAGVAQSPRYKIIEKRQSVAFWCNPISGHATLYWYQQILGQGPKLLIQFQNNGVVDDSQLPKDRFSAERLKGVDSTLKIQPAKLEDSAVYLCASSLGTRETQYFGPGTRLLVL.

CDR3 DNA: TGTGCCACCAGCAGAGAACGCAGGGGAGAGACCCAGTACTTC. This encodes CATSRERRGETQYF. The rearrangement joins TRBV15 to TRBJ2-5, with D perhaps matching TRBD1 (6 bases). Trimming shortened V by 0 bases and J by 4 bases, and 9 bases separated the two germline ends. The V gene's germline CDR1 is LNHNV and CDR2 YYDKDF (reference sequence). This CDR3 comprises 14 residues.

This rearrangement joins TRBV2 to TRBJ2-1; D is unresolved. V dropped 7 bases and J dropped 9 bases, with 13 bases sitting between them. Germline values: CDR1 SNHLY, CDR2 FYNNEI. The CDR3 runs to 12 residues. The CDR3 spells CASIPSLVEQFF. CDR3 coding DNA: TGTGCCAGCATTCCCTCCCTAGTTGAGCAGTTCTTC.

The chain recombines TRBV11-2 with TRBJ2-5, with 11 bases matching TRBD2. The CDR3 covers 16 residues. Germline CDR1 reads SGHAT; CDR2 reads FQNNGV. Trimming at V came to 5 bases and at J to 2 bases, leaving 7 bases not matched to a gene. DNA of the CDR3: TGTGCCAGCAGCCCGCTCCTAGCGGGGGGACAAGAGACCCAGTACTTC. Protein product: CASSPLLAGGQETQYF.

J is TRBJ1-1 and V is TRBV5-1, with 10 nucleotides matching TRBD1. V gave up 4 bases and J gave up 11 bases; unmatched junction bases: 11. The CDR3 has 14 amino acids. CDR1 SGHRS and CDR2 YFSETQ come from the germline V gene. For the CDR3, the DNA is TGCGCCAGCAGCATCCGACTGGGACAGGGGATGGCTTTCTTT. It yields the protein CASSIRLGQGMAFF.

The rearrangement uses TRBV12-3 or TRBV12-4 and TRBJ1-3; D not certain. V was pared by 4 bases and J by 5 bases, with 9 bases between. The CDR3 is 13 residues long. The CDR3 region has the DNA TGTGCCAGCAGTTGGGAGGTTCGAAACACCATATATTTT. Its protein is CASSWEVRNTIYF.

The gene calls are TRBV19 and TRBJ1-5; D unclear. This CDR3 has 19 residues. Germline CDR1 is LNHDA and CDR2 is SQIVND (reference sequence). Trimming took off 0 bases at V and 4 bases at J, with 22 bases between the two ends. The CDR3 region is CASSIDVRLSWAINQPQHF. DNA of the CDR3: TGTGCCAGTAGTATAGATGTTAGGTTATCTTGGGCCATTAATCAGCCCCAGCATTTT.

The J gene is TRBJ1-5, the V gene TRBV7-8; D may be TRBD1 (6 bases). Trimming took off 5 bases at V and 5 bases at J, with 25 bases between the two ends. CDR1 and CDR2 (germline): SGHVS, FQNEAQ. The CDR3 has 18 residues. The CDR3 here is CASSPRPPTGMGHQPQHF. CDR3 coding DNA: TGTGCCAGCAGCCCCCGCCCTCCTACAGGGATGGGTCATCAGCCCCAGCATTTT.

The V gene is TRBV6-2 or TRBV6-3, the J gene TRBJ1-1; D remains unclear. CDR3 length: 12 amino acids. From germline, CDR1 is MNHEY and CDR2 SVGEGT. V lost 6 bases, J lost 5 bases, and 10 bases lay in between. CDR3 sequence: CASSLTRTEAFF. CDR3 coding DNA: TGTGCCAGCAGCCTGACAAGAACTGAAGCTTTCTTT.

This clone occurred once. The chain recombines TRBV9 with TRBJ2-1, with 9 bases that match TRBD2. The ends lost 1 base at V and 4 bases at J; junction bases unmatched: 6. Germline CDR1 is SGDLS and CDR2 is YYNGEE. The CDR3 is 16 residues long. This chain's CDR3 is CASSVFRAGGYNEQFF. CDR3 DNA sequence: TGTGCCAGCAGCGTATTTCGGGCGGGAGGGTACAATGAGCAGTTCTTC.

The J gene is TRBJ2-3, the V gene TRBV7-9; D ambiguous. Trimming left V 1 base short and J 4 bases short, with 3 bases between. Germline V gives CDR1 SEHNR, CDR2 FQNEAQ (reference sequence). CDR3 length: 12 amino acids. DNA of the CDR3: TGTGCCAGCAGCTTAGTAGCAGATACGCAGTATTTT. Translated: CASSLVADTQYF.